Each of the 26 T cell receptor beta chains below was sequenced from the same sample in a study of T cells after yellow fever vaccination. TCRdb re-called the 5' RACE reads through MiXCR, storing one row per CDR3 protein. Of some 390,000 distinct CDR3 sequences in the sample, under 7.5% were seen once. This specimen was PBMCs, taken 5 days after the yellow fever booster vaccination. All receptors derive from a man aged 25 to 40 who received the YFV17D yellow fever vaccine.

This clonotype was counted many times. The rearrangement joins TRBV11-2 to TRBJ2-3; D uncertain. Trimming removed 5 bases from V and 4 bases from J, with 13 bases in between. Germline-derived CDR1 and CDR2 are SGHAT and FQNNGV. The length of the CDR3 is 14 residues. The CDR3, as DNA: TGTGCCAGCAGCCTCCGCTGGTCCCCAGATACGCAGTATTTT. Translation gives CASSLRWSPDTQYF.

This clonotype was detected many times. The chain joins TRBV5-4 to TRBJ2-1; 9 bases align to TRBD2. The CDR3 sequence is 19 residues long. Germline CDR1 reads SGHNT; CDR2 reads YYREEE (reference sequence). V was clipped by 0 bases and J by 0 bases; unmatched bases: 10. The CDR3 region has the DNA TGTGCCAGCAGCTTGGATACAGCGGGAGGCCTACTCTCCTACAATGAGCAGTTCTTC. Protein: CASSLDTAGGLLSYNEQFF.

In this sample, this clonotype turned up many times. The junction departs from germline at one end; a sequencing error may be responsible. This chain connects TRBV7-7 to TRBJ2-1; tentatively, D is TRBD1 or TRBD2 (5 bases each). CDR1 is SSHAT, CDR2 FNYEAQ, per germline (reference sequence). The CDR3 runs to 13 residues. The CDR3 loop is CASSPGPLNEQFF. The CDR3 DNA reads as TGTGCTAGCAGCCCGGGGCCTCTCAATGAGCAGTTCTTC.

This clonotype was seen a few times. The chain recombines TRBV12-3 or TRBV12-4 with TRBJ2-5; D gene ambiguous. Trimming stripped 2 bases from V and 2 bases from J, with 9 bases between. The CDR3 runs to 14 residues. The CDR3 DNA reads TGTGCCAGCAGTTTACTGAACCGGCAAGAGACCCAGTACTTC. Translating it yields CASSLLNRQETQYF.

The table lists this clonotype with many counts. The rearrangement links TRBV20-1 to TRBJ2-5; D is unclear. CDR1 and CDR2 from the germline V gene are DFQATT and SNEGSKA (reference sequence). Between the trimmed V and J ends, which lost 2 bases and 1 base, there was a span of 5 bases. This CDR3 has 12 residues. In nucleotides, the CDR3 is TGCAGTGCTAGATTCGGCCAAGAGACCCAGTACTTC. As protein: CSARFGQETQYF.

This clonotype came up many times. This chain joins TRBV27 and TRBJ2-3, with unresolved D. This CDR3 contains 15 residues. V gave up 3 bases and J gave up 4 bases, with 14 bases separating them. Per germline, CDR1 MNHEY and CDR2 SMNVEV (reference sequence). The CDR3 DNA reads TGTGCCAGCAGTTTGGCCCGAATTAGGTCAGATACGCAGTATTTT. Its protein product is CASSLARIRSDTQYF.

This chain uses TRBV19 with TRBJ2-7; maybe TRBD1 (6 bases). The CDR3 is 14 residues long. Germline CDR1 reads LNHDA; CDR2 reads SQIVND (reference sequence). Trimming cost V 4 bases and J 4 bases, with 14 bases left between them. CDR3 sequence reads: CASSSVDSKYEQYF. The CDR3 DNA is TGTGCCAGTAGTAGTGTGGACAGCAAGTACGAGCAGTACTTC. Full variable domain (remainder filled in from reference TRBV19 and TRBJ2-7): DGGITQSPKYLFRKEGQNVTLSCEQNLNHDAMYWYRQDPGQGLRLIYYSQIVNDFQKGDIAEGYSVSREKKESFPLTVTSAQKNPTAFYLCASSSVDSKYEQYFGPGTRLTVT.

This clonotype was seen a few times. The rearrangement links TRBV29-1 to TRBJ1-1; D might be TRBD1 (5 bases). There are 12 residues in the CDR3. Germline V gene data show CDR1 as SQVTM and CDR2 as ANQGSEA. The V and J ends lost 4 bases and 4 bases respectively, with 10 bases between them. The CDR3 region has the DNA TGCAGCGTTGCAGGGTTAGGCACTGAAGCTTTCTTT. Its protein is CSVAGLGTEAFF. Combining the CDR3 with reference TRBV29-1 and TRBJ1-1 gives the whole variable domain SAVISQKPSRDICQRGTSLTIQCQVDSQVTMMFWYRQQPGQSLTLIATANQGSEATYESGFVIDKFPISRPNLTFSTLTVSNMSPEDSSIYLCSVAGLGTEAFFGQGTRLTVV.

This clonotype has more than one count but fewer than ten. The chain employs TRBV5-6 and TRBJ1-1, with TRBD1 identical over 9 bases. Germline CDR1 SGHDT, CDR2 YYEEEE. The CDR3 covers 14 residues. V trimming: 2 bases; J trimming: 11 bases; junction bases outside the gene matches: 10. CDR3 loop: CASSFGTGSGEAFF. The CDR3, as DNA: TGTGCCAGCAGCTTCGGGACAGGGAGCGGTGAGGCTTTCTTT.

This clonotype was detected a few times. The chain links TRBV5-4 to TRBJ2-7; the match to TRBD1 covers 7 bases. With V trimmed by 4 bases and J by 7 bases, 8 bases remained unmatched. The CDR3 length is 13 residues. Per the germline V gene, CDR1 is SGHNT and CDR2 is YYREEE (reference sequence). Written as DNA, the CDR3 is TGTGCCAGCAGCAAGACAGGGTTTGGAGAGCAGTACTTC. This codes for CASSKTGFGEQYF.

This clonotype was picked up many times. This rearrangement joins TRBV12-3 or TRBV12-4 to TRBJ1-1, with unresolved D. CDR3 size: 12 residues. V dropped 3 bases and J dropped 1 base, with 3 bases sitting between them. CDR3 in DNA: TGTGCCAGCAGTTTGAGGAACACTGAAGCTTTCTTT. As protein: CASSLRNTEAFF.

This clonotype came up many times. The gene calls are TRBV7-2 and TRBJ2-1; the D is unclear. Between the trimmed V and J ends, which lost 6 bases and 11 bases, there was a span of 17 bases. Germline V gives CDR1 SGHTA, CDR2 FQGNSA. This CDR3 is built from 13 residues. CDR3 sequence: CASSPLRGPKQFF. The CDR3, as DNA: TGTGCCAGCAGTCCCTTACGTGGGCCTAAGCAGTTCTTC.

This clonotype has at least ten counts. V is TRBV15 and J is TRBJ2-1; 8 bases align to TRBD2. This CDR3 spans 16 amino acids. The V gene end was trimmed by 3 bases and the J gene end by 3 bases; junction bases not matched to a gene: 7. Germline CDR1 and CDR2: LNHNV and YYDKDF (reference sequence). CDR3 amino acids: CATSSTGTSIYNEQFF. CDR3 coding DNA: TGTGCCACCAGCAGCACCGGGACTAGTATCTACAATGAGCAGTTCTTC.

This clonotype was seen ten or more times. The gene calls are TRBV4-1 and TRBJ2-5; 11 positions match TRBD1. V dropped 4 bases and J dropped 5; count of bases not matched to a gene: 12. CDR1 and CDR2 (germline): MGHRA, YSYEKL. The CDR3 is 17 amino acids. The chain's CDR3 is CASSLQGGQGAPETQYF. The CDR3 DNA reads as TGCGCCAGCAGCCTCCAAGGCGGACAGGGGGCGCCGGAGACCCAGTACTTC.

There are a few counts of this clonotype. The chain joins TRBV20-1 to TRBJ2-1; D is tentatively TRBD1 or TRBD2 (6 bases each). V lost 4 bases and J lost 6, with 19 bases in between. CDR3 length: 15 residues. The germline V gene has CDR1 DFQATT and CDR2 SNEGSKA (reference sequence). The CDR3 here is CSATRTEGGGNEQFF. In DNA form, the CDR3 reads TGCAGTGCTACCAGGACGGAAGGAGGGGGCAATGAGCAGTTCTTC.

V is TRBV7-2 and J is TRBJ2-5, with 9 bases that match TRBD2. CDR1 and CDR2 from the germline V gene are SGHTA and FQGNSA. This CDR3 region has 13 residues. Unmatched junction bases numbered 4, after V lost 1 base and J lost 10 bases. The CDR3 loop reads CASSLGLAVNQYF. In DNA, the CDR3 is TGTGCCAGCAGCTTAGGACTAGCGGTGAACCAGTACTTC.

V gene TRBV4-3 combines with J gene TRBJ2-3, with 16 bases aligning to TRBD2. This CDR3 contains 19 residues. Losses at the gene ends were 3 bases for V and 5 bases for J; bases not matched to a gene: 11. The V gene's germline CDR1 is LGHNA and CDR2 YSLEER. CDR3 coding DNA: TGCGCCAGCAGCCACGCCGGGACTAGCGGGAGGGCCGTTCTAGATACGCAGTATTTT. This encodes CASSHAGTSGRAVLDTQYF.

The table lists this clonotype with a few counts. The chain couples TRBV6-2 or TRBV6-3 to TRBJ2-7, with 7 positions matching TRBD2. The CDR3 loop spans 13 amino acids. Trimming at V came to 6 bases and at J to 3 bases, leaving 5 bases not matched to a gene. Germline CDR1 and CDR2: MNHEY and SVGEGT. The CDR3 reads CASRRSGNYEQYF. The CDR3 bases are TGTGCCAGCAGAAGGAGCGGGAACTACGAGCAGTACTTC.

The genes are TRBV18 and TRBJ2-7, with D perhaps given as TRBD1 or TRBD2 (5 bases each). In germline, CDR1 is KGHSH, CDR2 LQKENI. Trimming left V 3 bases short and J 2 bases short, with 17 bases between. This CDR3 has 16 residues. CDR3 in DNA: TGTGCCAGCTCACCGGGGCACTGGGGGATTCCCTACGAGCAGTACTTC. Amino acids: CASSPGHWGIPYEQYF.

This clonotype appeared many times. The chain recombines TRBV29-1 with TRBJ1-3; 7 bases map to TRBD1. CDR1 and CDR2 from the germline V gene are SQVTM and ANQGSEA. The CDR3 runs 11 residues. J lost 9 bases, V lost 4 bases, and 3 bases had no gene match. CDR3 in amino acids: CSVGQGFTIYF. In nucleotides, the CDR3 is TGCAGCGTTGGACAGGGATTCACCATATATTTT.

This clonotype came up many times. This chain connects TRBV2 to TRBJ2-1; D might be TRBD1 (5 bases). The CDR3 runs to 12 residues. Deletions cut 7 bases from V and 9 bases from J, with 13 bases between. Germline V gene data show CDR1 as SNHLY and CDR2 as FYNNEI. CDR3 in amino acids: CASTARVSEQFF. CDR3 coding DNA: TGTGCCAGCACCGCCAGGGTGTCTGAGCAGTTCTTC.

This clonotype occurred many times. The chain combines TRBV20-1 with TRBJ1-5, with D perhaps matching TRBD1 (5 bases). V was clipped by 5 bases and J by 5 bases, with 19 bases between them. The length of the CDR3 is 15 residues. The germline V gene encodes CDR1 DFQATT and CDR2 SNEGSKA (reference sequence). The CDR3 loop is CSAPASAGRHQPQHF. CDR3 bases: TGCAGTGCTCCCGCCTCGGCGGGACGCCATCAGCCCCAGCATTTT.

This clonotype was counted between two and nine times. The rearrangement uses TRBV20-1 and TRBJ2-2, with D maybe TRBD1 (6 bases). Germline-derived CDR1 and CDR2 are DFQATT and SNEGSKA (reference sequence). Trimming left V 1 base short and J 5 bases short, with 14 bases between. CDR3 length equals 15 residues. The CDR3 sequence: CSARAKGRGTGELFF. The CDR3 coding sequence is TGCAGTGCTAGAGCGAAGGGAAGGGGGACCGGGGAGCTGTTTTTT.

V usage is TRBV20-1 and J usage is TRBJ2-7; 7 nucleotides align to TRBD1. The J segment lost 4 bases and the V segment lost 6 bases, leaving 9 bases of the junction unmatched. Germline V lookup: CDR1 DFQATT, CDR2 SNEGSKA (reference sequence). This CDR3 spans 13 amino acids. The CDR3 DNA sequence: TGCAGTGCCGCTACGGCAGGGGGTTACGAGCAGTACTTC. Amino acid sequence: CSAATAGGYEQYF.

This clonotype was seen a handful of times. The chain links TRBV3-1 to TRBJ2-2, with a possible D match to TRBD2 (5 bases). The length of the CDR3 is 13 residues. CDR1 is LGHDT, CDR2 YNNKEL, per germline (reference sequence). V lost 2 bases and J 6 bases, leaving 7 bases between the germline ends. The CDR3, as DNA: TGTGCCAGCAGCCAAAGGACTGCCGGGGAGCTGTTTTTT. This codes for CASSQRTAGELFF. The whole variable domain, filled in from reference TRBV3-1 and TRBJ2-2, reads DTAVSQTPKYLVTQMGNDKSIKCEQNLGHDTMYWYKQDSKKFLKIMFSYNNKELIINETVPNRFSPKSPDKAHLNLHINSLELGDSAVYFCASSQRTAGELFFGEGSRLTVL.

This clonotype has ten or more counts. V and J are TRBV7-2 and TRBJ2-3; maybe TRBD1 (6 bases). Germline values: CDR1 SGHTA, CDR2 FQGNSA. This CDR3 region has 15 residues. Trimming removed 5 bases at V and 0 bases at J, with 12 bases between. The CDR3 reads CASSRWGQSTDTQYF. CDR3 DNA: TGTGCCAGCAGCCGTTGGGGACAAAGCACAGATACGCAGTATTTT.